This is a list of T cell receptor beta chains from one sample in a study of T cell responses to AZD1222 COVID-19 vaccine. Method: immunoSEQ multiplex PCR; TCRdb's copy keeps in-frame clones and lacks some. The sample has fewer than 200,000 clones, roughly 92% seen once. The specimen comprised peripheral blood, sampled on day 0 of AZD1222 vaccination. These receptor sequences come from an adult in good health. Each CDR3 is given with its conserved first and last residue. The D gene is left open where the match is weak. Clone size appears in some rows only: once, few, many, or a class for an expanded clone.

d_gene: TRBD1; abundance: .; j_gene: TRBJ1-1; v_gene: TRBV4-2; CDR3aa: CASSQTGPNTEAFF; CDR3nt: TGTGCCAGCAGCCAGACAGGGCCGAACACTGAAGCTTTCTTT
d_gene: .; abundance: .; j_gene: TRBJ2-2; v_gene: TRBV18; CDR3aa: CASSPPNTGELFF; CDR3nt: TGTGCCAGCTCACCCCCGAACACCGGGGAGCTGTTTTTT
d_gene: TRBD1; abundance: once; j_gene: TRBJ1-2; v_gene: TRBV29-1; CDR3aa: CSVTPGTGDGYTF; CDR3nt: TGCAGCGTTACCCCCGGGACAGGGGATGGCTACACCTTC
d_gene: TRBD1; abundance: .; j_gene: TRBJ1-1; v_gene: TRBV11-2; CDR3aa: CASSLGQGTEAFF; CDR3nt: TGTGCCAGCAGCTTGGGACAGGGGACTGAAGCTTTCTTT
d_gene: .; abundance: .; j_gene: TRBJ1-4; v_gene: TRBV7-2; CDR3aa: CASSSSHLSHKLFF; CDR3nt: TGTGCCAGCAGCTCCTCACATCTCTCCCATAAACTGTTTTTT
d_gene: .; abundance: once; j_gene: TRBJ2-3; v_gene: TRBV25-1; CDR3aa: CASRGGLSDTQYF; CDR3nt: TGTGCCAGCAGAGGGGGACTTTCAGATACGCAGTATTTT
d_gene: .; abundance: .; j_gene: TRBJ1-1; v_gene: TRBV6-6; CDR3aa: CASSLGPRTSNTEAFF; CDR3nt: TGTGCCAGCAGTTTAGGGCCACGGACATCGAACACTGAAGCTTTCTTT
d_gene: .; abundance: .; j_gene: TRBJ1-5; v_gene: TRBV18; CDR3aa: CASSTTDSNQPQHF; CDR3nt: TGTGCCAGCTCGACGACCGATAGCAATCAGCCCCAGCATTTT
d_gene: .; abundance: .; j_gene: TRBJ1-2; v_gene: TRBV6-5; CDR3aa: CASATRGVISGYTF; CDR3nt: TGTGCCAGCGCCACGAGAGGCGTGATAAGTGGCTACACCTTC
d_gene: TRBD2; abundance: .; j_gene: TRBJ2-1; v_gene: TRBV6-2/TRBV6-3; CDR3aa: CASSYPPSGGINNEQFF; CDR3nt: TGTGCCAGCAGTTACCCCCCTAGCGGGGGGATAAACAATGAGCAGTTCTTC
d_gene: .; abundance: .; j_gene: TRBJ1-6; v_gene: TRBV5-1; CDR3aa: CASTPSGDPLFSPLHF; CDR3nt: TGCGCCAGCACCCCCTCGGGGGACCCGCTCTTTTCACCCCTCCACTTT
d_gene: .; abundance: .; j_gene: TRBJ1-6; v_gene: TRBV2; CDR3aa: CASSGRTNNSPLHF; CDR3nt: TGTGCCAGCAGTGGAAGGACCAATAATTCACCCCTCCACTTT
d_gene: TRBD2; abundance: .; j_gene: TRBJ2-1; v_gene: TRBV5-6; CDR3aa: CASSGSGRAYNEQFF; CDR3nt: TGTGCCAGCAGCGGGAGCGGGAGGGCCTACAATGAGCAGTTCTTC
d_gene: .; abundance: .; j_gene: TRBJ1-5; v_gene: TRBV19; CDR3aa: CASSIGGYINQHF; CDR3nt: TGTGCCAGTAGTATTGGGGGGTATATTAACCAGCATTTT
d_gene: .; abundance: .; j_gene: TRBJ1-1; v_gene: TRBV19; CDR3aa: CASGQRNTEAFF; CDR3nt: TGTGCCAGCGGACAGAGGAACACTGAAGCTTTCTTT
d_gene: .; abundance: .; j_gene: TRBJ1-5; v_gene: TRBV7-2; CDR3aa: CASSEEINQPQHF; CDR3nt: TGTGCCAGCAGCGAGGAGATAAATCAGCCCCAGCATTTT
d_gene: .; abundance: .; j_gene: TRBJ2-1; v_gene: TRBV5-6; CDR3aa: CASSLSYEQFF; CDR3nt: TGTGCCAGCAGCTTGTCCTATGAGCAGTTCTTC
d_gene: .; abundance: .; j_gene: TRBJ1-1; v_gene: TRBV30; CDR3aa: CAWSGTANTEAFF; CDR3nt: TGTGCCTGGAGTGGCACAGCGAACACTGAAGCTTTCTTT
d_gene: TRBD1; abundance: .; j_gene: TRBJ1-6; v_gene: TRBV6-1; CDR3aa: CASSEVPGGNSPLHF; CDR3nt: TGTGCCAGCAGTGAGGTTCCAGGGGGAAATTCACCCCTCCACTTT
d_gene: .; abundance: .; j_gene: TRBJ1-4; v_gene: TRBV21-1; CDR3aa: CASSKVGSGETNEKLFF; CDR3nt: TGTGCCAGCAGCAAAGTCGGGTCAGGGGAAACTAATGAAAAACTGTTTTTT
d_gene: TRBD1; abundance: .; j_gene: TRBJ1-3; v_gene: TRBV6-2/TRBV6-3; CDR3aa: CASSYPGTGAGNTIYF; CDR3nt: TGTGCCAGCAGTTACCCGGGGACAGGAGCTGGAAACACCATATATTTT
d_gene: .; abundance: .; j_gene: TRBJ1-1; v_gene: TRBV25-1; CDR3aa: CASSVKGWNTEAFF; CDR3nt: TGTGCCAGCAGTGTAAAAGGGTGGAACACTGAAGCTTTCTTT
d_gene: .; abundance: once; j_gene: TRBJ1-2; v_gene: TRBV7-2; CDR3aa: CASSLVALSNYGYTF; CDR3nt: TGTGCCAGCAGCTTAGTGGCCTTGAGCAACTATGGCTACACCTTC
d_gene: .; abundance: .; j_gene: TRBJ2-5; v_gene: TRBV28; CDR3aa: CASQTLTSLKETQYF; CDR3nt: TGTGCCAGTCAGACTTTAACCAGTTTAAAAGAGACCCAGTACTTC
d_gene: TRBD2; abundance: .; j_gene: TRBJ2-7; v_gene: TRBV10-1; CDR3aa: CASSRLAGTYEQYF; CDR3nt: TGCGCCAGCAGTAGACTAGCGGGGACCTACGAGCAGTACTTC
d_gene: .; abundance: many; j_gene: TRBJ1-1; v_gene: TRBV2; CDR3aa: CASTLRAEAFF; CDR3nt: TGTGCCAGCACCCTTAGGGCTGAAGCTTTCTTT
d_gene: TRBD1; abundance: .; j_gene: TRBJ1-2; v_gene: TRBV18; CDR3aa: CASSPTGEPNYGYTF; CDR3nt: TGTGCCAGCTCACCGACAGGGGAACCTAACTATGGCTACACCTTC
d_gene: .; abundance: .; j_gene: TRBJ2-3; v_gene: TRBV19; CDR3aa: CASSTPRALARPDTQYF; CDR3nt: TGTGCCAGTAGTACCCCCCGAGCTCTAGCGAGGCCAGATACGCAGTATTTT
d_gene: .; abundance: .; j_gene: TRBJ2-3; v_gene: TRBV15; CDR3aa: CATSRDAGYATDTQYF; CDR3nt: TGTGCCACCAGCAGAGACGCGGGTTACGCCACAGATACGCAGTATTTT
d_gene: TRBD1; abundance: once; j_gene: TRBJ1-1; v_gene: TRBV7-9; CDR3aa: CASSLGQGAVTEAFF; CDR3nt: TGTGCCAGCAGCCTCGGACAGGGGGCGGTGACTGAAGCTTTCTTT
d_gene: TRBD2; abundance: .; j_gene: TRBJ2-1; v_gene: TRBV6-5; CDR3aa: CASSLTSGSYNEQFF; CDR3nt: TGTGCCAGCAGCCTTACTAGCGGGAGCTACAATGAGCAGTTCTTC
d_gene: TRBD1; abundance: .; j_gene: TRBJ1-1; v_gene: TRBV3-1/TRBV3-2; CDR3aa: CASSFRTGATEAFF; CDR3nt: TGTGCCAGCAGCTTTCGGACAGGGGCCACTGAAGCTTTCTTT
d_gene: .; abundance: .; j_gene: TRBJ1-5; v_gene: TRBV2; CDR3aa: CASSGRAGKNQPQHF; CDR3nt: TGTGCCAGCAGTGGTCGGGCAGGGAAGAATCAGCCCCAGCATTTT
d_gene: TRBD1; abundance: .; j_gene: TRBJ1-2; v_gene: TRBV5-4; CDR3aa: CASSPGQGLLSGYTF; CDR3nt: TGTGCCAGCAGCCCTGGACAGGGTCTCTTGTCTGGCTACACCTTC
d_gene: .; abundance: .; j_gene: TRBJ2-3; v_gene: TRBV6-4; CDR3aa: CASSEGPSTDTQYF; CDR3nt: TGTGCCAGCAGTGAAGGGCCAAGCACAGATACGCAGTATTTT
d_gene: TRBD1; abundance: .; j_gene: TRBJ1-3; v_gene: TRBV6-5; CDR3aa: CAAGRTGSGNTIYF; CDR3nt: TGTGCCGCCGGGAGGACAGGGTCAGGAAACACCATATATTTT
d_gene: TRBD1; abundance: .; j_gene: TRBJ1-3; v_gene: TRBV2; CDR3aa: CASSQQGAAGNTIYF; CDR3nt: TGTGCCAGCAGTCAGCAGGGGGCGGCTGGAAACACCATATATTTT
d_gene: .; abundance: .; j_gene: TRBJ1-1; v_gene: TRBV29-1; CDR3aa: CSDSVVNTEAFF; CDR3nt: TGCAGCGACTCCGTCGTGAACACTGAAGCTTTCTTT
d_gene: TRBD2; abundance: .; j_gene: TRBJ2-1; v_gene: TRBV3-1/TRBV3-2; CDR3aa: CASSHLAGNEQFF; CDR3nt: TGTGCCAGCAGCCACCTAGCGGGCAATGAGCAGTTCTTC
d_gene: .; abundance: .; j_gene: TRBJ2-7; v_gene: TRBV12-5; CDR3aa: CASGNDVGGLYF; CDR3nt: TGTGCTAGTGGTAACGACGTAGGCGGCCTATACTTC
d_gene: .; abundance: .; j_gene: TRBJ2-3; v_gene: TRBV11-2; CDR3aa: CASSPVGGDTQYF; CDR3nt: TGTGCCAGCAGCCCCGTAGGGGGAGATACGCAGTATTTT
d_gene: .; abundance: .; j_gene: TRBJ1-5; v_gene: TRBV12-3/TRBV12-4; CDR3aa: CASSYRGNQPQHF; CDR3nt: TGTGCCAGCAGCTACAGGGGCAATCAGCCCCAGCATTTT
d_gene: .; abundance: .; j_gene: TRBJ2-1; v_gene: TRBV13; CDR3aa: CASSQGGPEQFF; CDR3nt: TGTGCCAGCAGCCAGGGTGGGCCTGAGCAGTTCTTC
d_gene: .; abundance: .; j_gene: TRBJ1-2; v_gene: TRBV5-6; CDR3aa: CASSLGHSPYGYTF; CDR3nt: TGTGCCAGCAGCTTGGGGCACAGCCCCTATGGCTACACCTTC
d_gene: .; abundance: once; j_gene: TRBJ2-2; v_gene: TRBV9; CDR3aa: CASSVSWNTGELFF; CDR3nt: TGTGCCAGCAGCGTCAGCTGGAACACCGGGGAGCTGTTTTTT
d_gene: TRBD2; abundance: .; j_gene: TRBJ2-3; v_gene: TRBV9; CDR3aa: CASSPGTRGDTQYF; CDR3nt: TGTGCCAGCAGCCCCGGGACTAGAGGAGATACGCAGTATTTT
d_gene: .; abundance: .; j_gene: TRBJ1-5; v_gene: TRBV12-3/TRBV12-4; CDR3aa: CASSLGENQPQHF; CDR3nt: TGTGCCAGCAGTTTGGGAGAGAATCAGCCCCAGCATTTT
d_gene: TRBD1; abundance: .; j_gene: TRBJ2-7; v_gene: TRBV29-1; CDR3aa: CSFSGQGTYEQYF; CDR3nt: TGCAGCTTTTCTGGACAGGGCACCTACGAGCAGTACTTC
d_gene: TRBD1; abundance: .; j_gene: TRBJ1-2; v_gene: TRBV9; CDR3aa: CASSVGTGHANYGYTF; CDR3nt: TGTGCCAGCAGCGTAGGGACAGGGCACGCTAACTATGGCTACACCTTC
d_gene: .; abundance: few; j_gene: TRBJ1-2; v_gene: TRBV29-1; CDR3aa: CSALGPASYGYTF; CDR3nt: TGCAGCGCTCTCGGTCCCGCGAGCTATGGCTACACCTTC
d_gene: .; abundance: .; j_gene: TRBJ2-2; v_gene: TRBV7-8; CDR3aa: CASSPSGGGTGELFF; CDR3nt: TGTGCCAGCAGCCCTTCAGGGGGGGGCACCGGGGAGCTGTTTTTT
d_gene: TRBD2; abundance: .; j_gene: TRBJ2-3; v_gene: TRBV18; CDR3aa: CASSPLAGADTQYF; CDR3nt: TGTGCCAGCTCACCCTTAGCGGGCGCAGATACGCAGTATTTT
d_gene: TRBD1; abundance: few; j_gene: TRBJ1-4; v_gene: TRBV9; CDR3aa: CASSVGQGEIEKLFF; CDR3nt: TGTGCCAGCAGCGTCGGACAGGGGGAGATCGAAAAACTGTTTTTT
d_gene: .; abundance: .; j_gene: TRBJ2-7; v_gene: TRBV11-2; CDR3aa: CASSRTTLTGEQYF; CDR3nt: TGTGCCAGCAGCCGGACTACTCTTACCGGGGAGCAGTACTTC
d_gene: TRBD1; abundance: .; j_gene: TRBJ2-4; v_gene: TRBV3-1/TRBV3-2; CDR3aa: CASSPVPGQGGDKNIQYF; CDR3nt: TGTGCCAGCAGCCCTGTCCCGGGACAGGGAGGGGACAAAAACATTCAGTACTTC
d_gene: .; abundance: .; j_gene: TRBJ2-1; v_gene: TRBV29-1; CDR3aa: CSVYKGGYNEQFF; CDR3nt: TGCAGCGTTTACAAGGGGGGGTACAATGAGCAGTTCTTC
d_gene: .; abundance: once; j_gene: TRBJ1-1; v_gene: TRBV30; CDR3aa: CAWSLRQKAFF; CDR3nt: TGTGCCTGGAGTTTACGACAAAAAGCTTTCTTT
d_gene: .; abundance: once; j_gene: TRBJ1-2; v_gene: TRBV28; CDR3aa: CASIGVGAWGYTF; CDR3nt: TGTGCCAGCATTGGGGTAGGGGCCTGGGGCTACACCTTC
d_gene: TRBD1; abundance: .; j_gene: TRBJ1-6; v_gene: TRBV28; CDR3aa: CASSFGGGAYNSPLHF; CDR3nt: TGTGCCAGCAGTTTCGGAGGGGGCGCATATAATTCACCCCTCCACTTT
d_gene: .; abundance: once; j_gene: TRBJ2-7; v_gene: TRBV6-4; CDR3aa: CASSDSGQSYEQYF; CDR3nt: TGTGCCAGCAGTGACTCAGGACAGAGCTACGAGCAGTACTTC